This is a list of T cell receptor beta chains from one sample in a study of early T cells in non-severe SARS-CoV-2 infection. TCRdb processed the 5' RACE reads anew with MiXCR; each CDR3 protein has one entry. Of about 50,000 distinct CDR3 sequences detected, approximately 8.5% appear once; the ten largest clones hold about 15%. Sample: whole blood. The receptors here all came from an adult who was a healthcare worker with PCR-confirmed SARS-CoV-2 infection or an uninfected control (not recorded which). Each CDR3 is given with its conserved first and last residue. The D gene is left open where the match is weak. Some rows have no size entry. The others give once, few or many, or a class for an expanded clone.

CASRYIWRMQETQYF,TGTGCCAGCAGGTATATCTGGCGGATGCAAGAGACCCAGTACTTC,many,TRBV7-2,NA,TRBJ2-5
CASSKGQYRHEQYF,TGTGCCAGCAGCAAGGGACAGTACCGGCACGAGCAGTACTTC,NA,TRBV6-2/TRBV6-3,TRBD1,TRBJ2-7
CAISEYETSPYEQYF,TGTGCCATCAGTGAGTATGAGACTAGTCCCTACGAGCAGTACTTC,few,TRBV10-3,NA,TRBJ2-7
CASSLGGGVEQFF,TGTGCCAGCAGCTTAGGTGGCGGCGTCGAGCAGTTCTTC,NA,TRBV7-9,NA,TRBJ2-1
CASSGGGPDTQYF,TGTGCCAGCAGCGGTGGGGGCCCAGATACGCAGTATTTT,many,TRBV6-6,NA,TRBJ2-3
CSALEPQRQETQYF,TGCAGTGCCCTAGAGCCGCAGAGACAAGAGACCCAGTACTTC,many,TRBV20-1,NA,TRBJ2-5
CASSLQPNRRISYNEQFF,TGTGCCAGCAGCTTACAGCCAAACAGACGCATCTCCTACAATGAGCAGTTCTTC,many,TRBV11-2,NA,TRBJ2-1
CSARPGTPGGQPQHF,TGCAGTGCTAGACCCGGGACCCCCGGGGGTCAGCCCCAGCATTTT,many,TRBV20-1,NA,TRBJ1-5
CASSLLAPGQNTGELFF,TGCGCCAGCAGCTTGTTGGCCCCAGGGCAAAACACCGGGGAGCTGTTTTTT,many,TRBV5-1,NA,TRBJ2-2
CASSKTSGRFGAYEQYF,TGTGCCAGCAGTAAGACTAGCGGGAGGTTCGGGGCCTACGAGCAGTACTTC,many,TRBV6-2/TRBV6-3,TRBD2,TRBJ2-7
CASSLSGQGRGYTF,TGTGCCAGCAGTTTATCGGGACAGGGACGCGGCTACACCTTC,NA,TRBV12-3/TRBV12-4,TRBD1,TRBJ1-2
CSVGQQGEQFF,TGCAGCGTAGGACAGCAGGGTGAGCAGTTCTTC,many,TRBV29-1,NA,TRBJ2-1
CSGGGHTF,TGCAGCGGGGGGGGACACACCTTC,many,TRBV29-1,NA,TRBJ1-2
CASSPPSQVGETQYF,TGTGCCAGCTCACCACCGAGCCAAGTCGGGGAGACCCAGTACTTC,many,TRBV18,NA,TRBJ2-5
CSARTPGGSYNEQFF,TGCAGTGCTAGGACCCCAGGGGGATCCTACAATGAGCAGTTCTTC,many,TRBV20-1,TRBD1,TRBJ2-1
CSASSAGTHEQYF,TGCAGTGCCTCTTCTGCGGGAACTCACGAGCAGTACTTC,many,TRBV20-1,NA,TRBJ2-7
CASSNGQTNRGEQFF,TGTGCCAGCAGTAACGGACAGACGAACCGGGGAGAGCAGTTCTTC,many,TRBV28,NA,TRBJ2-1
CSARIAGGSYNEQFF,TGCAGTGCTAGGATAGCGGGGGGCTCCTACAATGAGCAGTTCTTC,NA,TRBV20-1,TRBD2,TRBJ2-1
CASSVAPAGTGGTDTQYF,TGTGCCAGCAGCGTCGCTCCTGCGGGGACAGGGGGCACAGATACGCAGTATTTT,few,TRBV9,TRBD1,TRBJ2-3
CASSSPEQGGYGYTF,TGTGCCAGCAGCTCACCAGAGCAGGGGGGTTATGGCTACACCTTC,many,TRBV7-2,TRBD1,TRBJ1-2
CASSPLKEWDRGTYGYTF,TGTGCCAGCAGTCCTCTAAAGGAGTGGGACAGGGGGACCTATGGCTACACCTTC,few,TRBV25-1,TRBD1,TRBJ1-2
CASSPRIDYRGVYGYTF,TGTGCCAGCAGCCCTCGAATAGACTACAGGGGCGTCTATGGCTACACCTTC,many,TRBV9,TRBD1,TRBJ1-2
CASSQDTGSYEQYF,TGCGCCAGCAGCCAAGACACAGGTTCCTACGAGCAGTACTTC,NA,TRBV4-3,NA,TRBJ2-7
CSVEARRGTETQYF,TGCAGCGTTGAAGCCCGTCGGGGCACGGAGACCCAGTACTTC,NA,TRBV29-1,NA,TRBJ2-5
CATSETGTGGVRGDNEQFF,TGTGCCACCAGTGAAACCGGGACAGGGGGTGTACGAGGGGACAATGAGCAGTTCTTC,many,TRBV24-1,TRBD1,TRBJ2-1
CASSLWGLAGGHKTQYF,TGTGCCAGCAGCTTATGGGGACTAGCGGGAGGGCACAAGACCCAGTACTTC,many,TRBV7-2,TRBD2,TRBJ2-5
CASSSGQGMITEAFF,TGCGCCAGCAGCTCAGGACAGGGGATGATAACTGAAGCTTTCTTT,NA,TRBV5-1,TRBD1,TRBJ1-1
CASRKTGGMSEKLFF,TGTGCCAGCAGAAAAACAGGGGGCATGAGTGAAAAACTGTTTTTT,many,TRBV28,TRBD1,TRBJ1-4
CSALTTANEQFF,TGCAGTGCGCTCACTACCGCCAATGAGCAGTTCTTC,many,TRBV20-1,NA,TRBJ2-1
CASSQIGFSGYTDTQYF,TGTGCCAGCAGCCAAATCGGTTTCAGCGGTTACACAGATACGCAGTATTTT,few,TRBV14,NA,TRBJ2-3
CASSSRTGGTDTQYF,TGTGCCAGCAGCTCTAGGACAGGGGGAACAGATACGCAGTATTTT,NA,TRBV11-1,TRBD1,TRBJ2-3
CASSAQGQRWGTEAFF,TGTGCCAGCAGTGCCCAGGGACAGCGATGGGGCACTGAAGCTTTCTTT,many,TRBV6-5,TRBD1,TRBJ1-1
CATDSGTSGRSDTQYF,TGTGCCACCGATTCCGGGACTAGCGGGAGGTCAGATACGCAGTATTTT,NA,TRBV10-3,TRBD2,TRBJ2-3
CASSKDYTEAFF,TGTGCCAGCAGTAAAGACTACACTGAAGCTTTCTTT,few,TRBV12-3/TRBV12-4,NA,TRBJ1-1
CASSFGHRSEAFF,TGTGCCAGCAGTTTTGGCCACAGGAGTGAAGCTTTCTTT,NA,TRBV28,NA,TRBJ1-1
CASSYQTGTFRNEQFF,TGTGCCAGCAGTTACCAAACCGGGACATTTCGCAATGAGCAGTTCTTC,once,TRBV6-6,NA,TRBJ2-1
CASTRTGGAYEQYF,TGTGCCAGCACCCGGACAGGGGGGGCCTACGAGCAGTACTTC,NA,TRBV27,TRBD1,TRBJ2-7
CSVAPTSTDTQYF,TGCAGCGTTGCCCCTACCAGCACAGATACGCAGTATTTT,many,TRBV29-1,NA,TRBJ2-3
CASSLSTGRRADTQYF,TGCGCCAGCAGCTTGAGCACAGGGCGTCGTGCAGATACGCAGTATTTT,many,TRBV5-1,NA,TRBJ2-3
CASSQEIKKGLSTGELFF,TGCGCCAGCAGCCAAGAAATAAAAAAGGGACTTAGCACCGGGGAGCTGTTTTTT,NA,TRBV4-3,NA,TRBJ2-2
CASSFGQTDYGYTF,TGTGCCAGCAGTTTCGGTCAGACCGACTATGGCTACACCTTC,many,TRBV12-3/TRBV12-4,NA,TRBJ1-2
CASSQAGNTIYF,TGTGCCAGCAGCCAGGCTGGAAACACCATATATTTT,many,TRBV3-1,NA,TRBJ1-3
CASSEGINSGNEQFF,TGTGCCAGCAGTGAAGGTATAAACAGCGGGAATGAGCAGTTCTTC,many,TRBV6-1,NA,TRBJ2-1